Here is one TCR beta chain with its context. As yet, its antigen is unknown. These data belong to a study of early T cells in non-severe SARS-CoV-2 infection. The wider study: Sequencing of unsorted whole blood was done on bulk RNA, leaving chains unpaired. The study's findings and limits: Matching results from VDJdb favored anti-spike CD8 responses, leaving private and CD4 specificities undetected.

CDR3 length: 12 residues. Trimming took 6 bases from V and 3 from J, leaving 8 bases between them. Looked up from germline, CDR1 is MNHEY and CDR2 is SMNVEV (reference sequence). TCRdb fed the 5' RACE reads into MiXCR, producing one record per CDR3 protein. The repertoire consists of around 83,000 distinct CDR3 sequences, with approximately 12% occurring once and the leading ten covering under 4.5%. Sequenced material: whole blood, taken at baseline. The TCR comes from an adult who was a healthcare worker with PCR-confirmed SARS-CoV-2 infection or an uninfected control (not recorded which). This chain joins TRBV27 and TRBJ1-1; D might be TRBD1 (5 bases). The CDR3 DNA follows: TGTGCCAGCAGGGGGGGGTACACTGAAGCTTTCTTT. Its translation: CASRGGYTEAFF.